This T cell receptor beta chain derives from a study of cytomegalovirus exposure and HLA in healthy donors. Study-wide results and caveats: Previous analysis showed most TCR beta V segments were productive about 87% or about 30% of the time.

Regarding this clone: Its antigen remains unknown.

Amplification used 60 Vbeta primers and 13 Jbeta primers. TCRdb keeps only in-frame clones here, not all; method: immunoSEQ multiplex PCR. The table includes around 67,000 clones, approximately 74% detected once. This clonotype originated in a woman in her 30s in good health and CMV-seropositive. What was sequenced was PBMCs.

The CDR3 is CASSLGSSGGTEAFF. CDR3 nucleotides: TGTGCCAGCAGCTTAGGCTCGTCGGGGGGGACTGAAGCTTTCTTT. J is TRBJ1-1 and V is TRBV7-9; a weak D match, TRBD1 (5 bases). Trimming left V 1 base short and J 5 bases short, with 14 bases between. The CDR3 extends over 15 amino acids. The germline CDR1 and CDR2 sequences are SEHNR and FQNEAQ (reference sequence).